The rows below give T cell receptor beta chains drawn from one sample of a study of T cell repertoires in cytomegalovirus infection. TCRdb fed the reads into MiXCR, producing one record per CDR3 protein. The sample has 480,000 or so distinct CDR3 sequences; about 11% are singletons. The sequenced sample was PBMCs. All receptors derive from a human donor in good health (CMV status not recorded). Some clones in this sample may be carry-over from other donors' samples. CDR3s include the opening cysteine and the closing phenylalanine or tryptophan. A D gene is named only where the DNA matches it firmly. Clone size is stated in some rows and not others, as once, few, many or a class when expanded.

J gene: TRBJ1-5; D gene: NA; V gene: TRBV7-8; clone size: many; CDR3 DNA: TGTGCCAGCAGCCTACAGCGAATTAGCAATCAGCCCCAGCATTTT; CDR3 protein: CASSLQRISNQPQHF
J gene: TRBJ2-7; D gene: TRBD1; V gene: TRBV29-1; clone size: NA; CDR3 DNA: TGCAGCGTCGGGACAGGGAGCGAGCAGTACTTC; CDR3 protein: CSVGTGSEQYF
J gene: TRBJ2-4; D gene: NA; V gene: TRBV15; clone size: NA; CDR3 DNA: TGTGCCACCAGCAGTGGGATAGTGGCCAAAAACATTCAGTACTTC; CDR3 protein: CATSSGIVAKNIQYF
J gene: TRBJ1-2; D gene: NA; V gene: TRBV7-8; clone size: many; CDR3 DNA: TGTGCCAGCAGCTTAGCGGAAGATAACTATGGCTACACCTTC; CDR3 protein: CASSLAEDNYGYTF
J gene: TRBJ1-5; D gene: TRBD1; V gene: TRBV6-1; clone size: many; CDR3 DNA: TGTGCCAGCAAACTTACAGGGGATCAGCCCCAGCATTTT; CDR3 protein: CASKLTGDQPQHF
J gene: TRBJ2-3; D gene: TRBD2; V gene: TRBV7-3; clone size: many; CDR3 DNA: TGTGCCAGCAGTCAACTAGCGGGGAACACAGATACGCAGTATTTT; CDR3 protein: CASSQLAGNTDTQYF
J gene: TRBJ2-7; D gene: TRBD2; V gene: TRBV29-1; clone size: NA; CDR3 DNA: TGCAGCGTTGAAGAGCCGGCTAGCGGGGGGCCCTACGAGCAGTACTTC; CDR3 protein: CSVEEPASGGPYEQYF
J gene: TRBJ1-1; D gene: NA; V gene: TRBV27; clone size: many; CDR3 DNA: TGTGCCAGCAGTTATAGGGCTTACACTGAAGCTTTCTTT; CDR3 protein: CASSYRAYTEAFF
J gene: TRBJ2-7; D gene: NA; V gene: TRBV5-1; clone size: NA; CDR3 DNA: TGCGCCAGCAGCTTGCTGCAGACTGGCGAGCAGTACTTC; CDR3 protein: CASSLLQTGEQYF
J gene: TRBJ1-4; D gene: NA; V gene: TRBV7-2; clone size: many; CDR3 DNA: TGTGCCAGCAGCGCCGCCCCCTTGGATGAAAAACTGTTTTTT; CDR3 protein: CASSAAPLDEKLFF
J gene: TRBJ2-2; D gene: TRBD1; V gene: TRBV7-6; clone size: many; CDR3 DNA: TGTGCCAGCAGCTTAGCAGAATGGGTCCAGGGGGCGCCGGGCGGGGAGCTGTTTTTT; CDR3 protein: CASSLAEWVQGAPGGELFF
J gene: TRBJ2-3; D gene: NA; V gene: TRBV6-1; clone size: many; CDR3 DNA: TGTGCCAGCAGTGAAATGAGAGGAGATACGCAGTATTTT; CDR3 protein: CASSEMRGDTQYF
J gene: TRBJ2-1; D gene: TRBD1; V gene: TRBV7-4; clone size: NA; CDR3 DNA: TGTGTCAGCAGCTCGGACAGGGGAAGCTACAATGAGCAGTTCTTC; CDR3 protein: CVSSSDRGSYNEQFF
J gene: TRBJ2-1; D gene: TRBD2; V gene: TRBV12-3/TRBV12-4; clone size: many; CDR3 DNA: TGTGCCAGCAGTTTAGCGCTGGCGGGAGACGAAAATGAGCAGTTCTTC; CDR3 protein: CASSLALAGDENEQFF
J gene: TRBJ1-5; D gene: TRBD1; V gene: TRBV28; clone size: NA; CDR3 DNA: TGTGCCAGCAGATGGACAGGGCCCAATCAGCCCCAGCATTTT; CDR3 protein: CASRWTGPNQPQHF
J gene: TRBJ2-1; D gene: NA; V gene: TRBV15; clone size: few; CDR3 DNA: TGTGCCACCAGCAGAGATCTGAGGGCCAGCTCCTACAATGAGCAGTTCTTC; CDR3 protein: CATSRDLRASSYNEQFF
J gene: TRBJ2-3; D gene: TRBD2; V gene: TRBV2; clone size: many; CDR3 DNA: TGTGCCAGCACGCGATCCGGCGGGGGGCGGGGAGATACGCAGTATTTT; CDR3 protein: CASTRSGGGRGDTQYF
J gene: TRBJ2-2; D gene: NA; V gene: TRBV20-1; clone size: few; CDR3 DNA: TGCAGTGCTAGAGACCCCGGCAAAAGGTCCGGGGAGCTGTTTTTT; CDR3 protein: CSARDPGKRSGELFF
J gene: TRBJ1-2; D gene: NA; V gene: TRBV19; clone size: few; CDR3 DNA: TGTGCCAGTACCCCCGGGACGGCCCACTATGGCTACACCTTC; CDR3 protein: CASTPGTAHYGYTF
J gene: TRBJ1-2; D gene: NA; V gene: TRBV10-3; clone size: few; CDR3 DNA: TGTGCCATCACCGAGTCCAGACAGACTCCTGGACATGGCTACACCTTC; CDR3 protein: CAITESRQTPGHGYTF
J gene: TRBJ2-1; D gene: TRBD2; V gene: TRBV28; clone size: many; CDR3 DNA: TGTGCCAGCTGTACGGGAGGGCCCTACAATGAGCAGTTCTTC; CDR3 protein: CASCTGGPYNEQFF
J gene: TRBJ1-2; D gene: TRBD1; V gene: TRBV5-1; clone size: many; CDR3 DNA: TGCGCCAGCAGCTTCGGACAGGCAGGTGGCTACACCTTC; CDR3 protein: CASSFGQAGGYTF
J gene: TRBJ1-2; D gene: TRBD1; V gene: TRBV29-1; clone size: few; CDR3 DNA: TGCAGCGATAGACAGGGAACAAACTATGGCTACACCTTC; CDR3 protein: CSDRQGTNYGYTF
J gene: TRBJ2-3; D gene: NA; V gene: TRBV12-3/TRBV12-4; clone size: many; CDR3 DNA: TGTGCCAGCAGTTTACGTGTTGAAAATACGCAGTATTTT; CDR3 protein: CASSLRVENTQYF
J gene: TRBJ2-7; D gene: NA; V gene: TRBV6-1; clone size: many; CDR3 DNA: TGTGCCAGCAGTGAAGAATTAGCTAGCCCCTACGAGCAGTACTTC; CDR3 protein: CASSEELASPYEQYF
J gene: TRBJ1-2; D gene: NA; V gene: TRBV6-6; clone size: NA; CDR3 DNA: TGTGCCAGCAGTTACCCCCCTGGGGGCTACACCTTC; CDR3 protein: CASSYPPGGYTF
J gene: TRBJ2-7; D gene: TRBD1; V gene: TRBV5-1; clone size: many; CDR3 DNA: TGCGCCAGCAGCTTAAGTGCCGGGACAGGGTCCTACGAGCAGTACTTC; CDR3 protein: CASSLSAGTGSYEQYF
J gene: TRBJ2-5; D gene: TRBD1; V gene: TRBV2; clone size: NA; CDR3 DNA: TGTGCCAGCACCAGGGGGACAAGGCAAGAGACCCAGTACTTC; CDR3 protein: CASTRGTRQETQYF
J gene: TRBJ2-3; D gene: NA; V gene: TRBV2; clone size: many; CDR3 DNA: TGTGCCAGCAAGGGCATCCTCACGGATACGCAGTATTTT; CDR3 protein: CASKGILTDTQYF
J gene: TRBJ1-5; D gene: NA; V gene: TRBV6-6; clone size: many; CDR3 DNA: TGTGCCAGCGAGATGGGCAGGGGCACAAATAGCAATCAGCCCCAGCATTTT; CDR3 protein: CASEMGRGTNSNQPQHF
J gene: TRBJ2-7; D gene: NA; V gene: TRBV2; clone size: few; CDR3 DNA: TGTGCCAGCAGTGAAGAACAGGGTTGGCCCTACGAGCAGTACTTC; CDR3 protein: CASSEEQGWPYEQYF
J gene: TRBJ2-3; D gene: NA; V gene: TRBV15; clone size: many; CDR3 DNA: TGTGCCACCCAACAGGGATTAAAGGCGGATACGCAGTATTTT; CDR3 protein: CATQQGLKADTQYF
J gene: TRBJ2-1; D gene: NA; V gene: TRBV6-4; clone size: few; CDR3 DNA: TGTGCCAGCAGTGACACGGGAGAGAATGAGCAGTTCTTC; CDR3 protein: CASSDTGENEQFF
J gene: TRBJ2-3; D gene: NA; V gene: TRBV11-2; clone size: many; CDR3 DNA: TGTGCCAGCAGCCAAGGGGGGCGACGCACAGATACGCAGTATTTT; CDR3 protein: CASSQGGRRTDTQYF
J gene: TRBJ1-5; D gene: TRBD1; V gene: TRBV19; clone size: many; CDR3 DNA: TGTGCCAGTAGTATAAGGGACAGTCTCAATCAGCCCCAGCATTTT; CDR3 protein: CASSIRDSLNQPQHF
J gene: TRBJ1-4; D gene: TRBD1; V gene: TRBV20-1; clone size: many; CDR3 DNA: TGCAGTGCTAGAGACAGGGGGCCTACCCGACATGAAAAACTGTTTTTT; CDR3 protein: CSARDRGPTRHEKLFF
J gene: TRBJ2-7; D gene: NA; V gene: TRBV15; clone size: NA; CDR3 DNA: TGTGCCACCAGCAGAGATCCGGGGGCTGGCGAGCAGTACTTC; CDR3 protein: CATSRDPGAGEQYF
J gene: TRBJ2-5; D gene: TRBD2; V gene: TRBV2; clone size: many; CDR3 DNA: TGTGCCAGCAAGGAGCGGGAGGAGGTGAAGGGGACCCAGTACTTC; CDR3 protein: CASKEREEVKGTQYF
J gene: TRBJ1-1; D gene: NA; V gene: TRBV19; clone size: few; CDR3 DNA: TGTGCCAGTAGTCGAGTGGGCTTGGAGAACACTGAAGCTTTCTTT; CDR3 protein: CASSRVGLENTEAFF
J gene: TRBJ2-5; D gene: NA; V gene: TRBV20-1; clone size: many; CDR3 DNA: TGCAGTGCCCGCGCCGGAGGGCTTGCCGAGACCCAGTACTTC; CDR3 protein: CSARAGGLAETQYF
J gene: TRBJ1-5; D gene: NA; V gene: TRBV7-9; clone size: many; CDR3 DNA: TGTGCCAGCAGCTTCGGTACTGATCAGCCCCAGCATTTT; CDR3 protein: CASSFGTDQPQHF
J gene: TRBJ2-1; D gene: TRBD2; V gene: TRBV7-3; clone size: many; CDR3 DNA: TGTGCCAGCAGCTTATCTCGCGGGGGCTACAATGAGCAGTTCTTC; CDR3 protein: CASSLSRGGYNEQFF
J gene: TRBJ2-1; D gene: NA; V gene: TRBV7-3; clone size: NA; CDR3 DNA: TGTGCCAGCAGCTCCGGCCCGGGAACAAGGGACTACAATGAGCAGTTCTTC; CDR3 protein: CASSSGPGTRDYNEQFF
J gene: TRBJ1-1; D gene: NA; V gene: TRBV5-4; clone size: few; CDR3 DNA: TGTGCCACTCAATCCCCGAACACTGAAGCTTTCTTT; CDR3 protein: CATQSPNTEAFF
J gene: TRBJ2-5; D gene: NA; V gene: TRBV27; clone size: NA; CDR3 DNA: TGTGCCAGCAGTTACACCTCCGGGACCCAAGAGACCCAGTACTTC; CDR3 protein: CASSYTSGTQETQYF
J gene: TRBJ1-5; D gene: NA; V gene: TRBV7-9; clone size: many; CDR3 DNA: TGTGCCAGCAGCTTCTCAGTCAATCAGCCCCAGCATTTT; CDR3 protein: CASSFSVNQPQHF
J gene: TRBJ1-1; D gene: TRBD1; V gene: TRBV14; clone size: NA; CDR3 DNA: TGTGCCAGCAGCCCGACAGGGAAGGGGGCTGAAGCTTTCTTT; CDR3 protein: CASSPTGKGAEAFF
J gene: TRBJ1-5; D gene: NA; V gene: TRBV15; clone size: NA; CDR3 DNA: TGTGCCACCAGCAGAGATCCAGGTTATAGCAATCAGCCCCAGCATTTT; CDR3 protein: CATSRDPGYSNQPQHF
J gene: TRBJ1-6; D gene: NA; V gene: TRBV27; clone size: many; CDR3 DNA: TGTGCCAGCAACCCTGCTGGGCCCGGGGCACCCCTCCACTTT; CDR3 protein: CASNPAGPGAPLHF
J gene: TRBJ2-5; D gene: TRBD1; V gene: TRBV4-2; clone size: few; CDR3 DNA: TGTGCCAGCAGCCAAGCGTGGGTAGGACAGGGGGCGCTGGGGGAGGAAGAGACCCAGTACTTC; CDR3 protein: CASSQAWVGQGALGEEETQYF
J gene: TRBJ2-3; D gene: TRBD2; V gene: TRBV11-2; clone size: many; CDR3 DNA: TGTGCCAGCAGCCTGGGACTAGCCTTCACAGATACGCAGTATTTT; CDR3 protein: CASSLGLAFTDTQYF
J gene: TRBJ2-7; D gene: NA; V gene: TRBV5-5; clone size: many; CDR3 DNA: TGTGCCAGCAGCTTGGAATGGCAGTTGGCCTACGAGCAGTACTTC; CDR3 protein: CASSLEWQLAYEQYF